The entry below describes one T cell receptor beta chain. The germline V gene encodes CDR1 LNHDA and CDR2 SQIVND (reference sequence). The CDR3 sequence is 13 residues long. J gave up 6 bases and V 4 bases, and 2 bases lay outside the gene matches. The data are from a study of blood T cell repertoires in COVID-19. The table came from immunoSEQ multiplex PCR; TCRdb's copy has only in-frame clones and leaves some out. Of roughly 120,000 clones detected, about 70% appear once; the ten largest clones hold 6%. V and J are TRBV19 and TRBJ2-2; TRBD2 matches at 7 bases. Sequenced material: peripheral blood. The receptor was isolated from a man older than 75 with COVID-19, enrolled during active disease. CDR3 bases: TGTGCCAGTAGTAGCGGGAGAGCCGGGGAGCTGTTTTTT. It encodes CASSSGRAGELFF. Drawing the rest from reference TRBV19 and TRBJ2-2, the complete variable domain is DGGITQSPKYLFRKEGQNVTLSCEQNLNHDAMYWYRQDPGQGLRLIYYSQIVNDFQKGDIAEGYSVSREKKESFPLTVTSAQKNPTAFYLCASSSGRAGELFFGEGSRLTVL.